The next 24 T cell receptor beta chains were all read from a single sample in a study of graft-versus-host responses after intestinal transplantation. Only in-frame clones appear in the TCRdb table, and some are missing; sequencing was by immunoSEQ multiplex PCR. The data contain 9,900 or so clones, roughly 30% of them singletons. The specimen comprised alloreactive CD4+ T cells from a mixed lymphocyte reaction culture, sampled before transplantation. Subset indicated: CFSE-low proliferating T cells sorted from approximately 6-day pre-transplant mixed lymphocyte reaction (GvH or HvG direction). Receptors were obtained from a human patient who was an organ donor for intestinal transplantation.

This rearrangement joins TRBV7-2 to TRBJ1-2, with D tentatively TRBD1 (5 bases). This CDR3 contains 14 residues. Trimming shortened V by 0 bases and J by 2 bases, and 7 bases separated the two germline ends. In germline, CDR1 is SGHTA, CDR2 FQGNSA. The CDR3 DNA is TGTGCCAGCAGCTTAGCGGCAGGGAACTATGGCTACACCTTC. Protein sequence: CASSLAAGNYGYTF.

The chain links TRBV4-3 to TRBJ2-3, with a tentative D call TRBD2 (5 bases). The length of the CDR3 is 15 residues. Trimming took off 3 bases at V and 6 bases at J, with 16 bases between the two ends. Germline-derived CDR1 and CDR2 are LGHNA and YSLEER. The CDR3 DNA follows: TGCGCCAGCAGCCACGAGGGCGCGGGTTGGGATACGCAGTATTTT. As protein: CASSHEGAGWDTQYF.

CDR3 sequence: CASSPLADYGYTF. CDR3 DNA sequence: TGTGCCAGCTCACCGTTGGCAGACTATGGCTACACCTTC. The chain carries TRBV18 and TRBJ1-2; no reliable D call. Trimming stripped 3 bases from V and 3 bases from J, with 8 bases between. Germline V gene sequence: CDR1 KGHSH, CDR2 LQKENI. The CDR3 loop spans 13 amino acids.

This clone was observed a handful of times. The CDR3 DNA sequence: TGTGCCAGCAAGGGGTTCGATAACACTGAAGCTTTCTTT. It encodes CASKGFDNTEAFF. The chain is built from TRBV7-9 and TRBJ1-1; tentative D call: TRBD1 (5 bases). Per germline, CDR1 SEHNR and CDR2 FQNEAQ (reference sequence). This CDR3 comprises 13 residues. The V end lost 7 bases, the J end lost 2 bases, and 11 bases lay between the germline ends.

This sequence joins TRBV7-3 and TRBJ2-2; TRBD2 aligns across 13 bases. This CDR3 has 19 residues. The V segment lost 0 bases and the J segment 1 base; nucleotides outside the gene matches: 5. Germline CDR1 reads SGHTA; CDR2 reads FQGTGA. CDR3 amino acids: CASSLTPGLAGQNTGELFF. CDR3 in DNA: TGTGCCAGCAGCTTAACGCCGGGACTAGCGGGGCAGAACACCGGGGAGCTGTTTTTT.

This chain connects TRBV7-3 to TRBJ1-2, with 10 bases matching TRBD1. V dropped 0 bases and J dropped 8; count of bases not matched to a gene: 9. This CDR3 region has 16 residues. Germline V gene sequence: CDR1 SGHTA, CDR2 FQGTGA. The CDR3 DNA sequence: TGTGCCAGCAGCTTAACGCCGGGACAGGGGACGGGCGGCTACACCTTC. Translating it yields CASSLTPGQGTGGYTF.

V usage is TRBV6-4 and J usage is TRBJ2-7; a possible D gene is TRBD1 (6 bases). The germline CDR1 and CDR2 sequences are MRHNA and SNTAGT. The CDR3 covers 16 residues. The V end was cut by 10 bases, the J end by 2 bases, with 24 bases between. The CDR3 DNA sequence: TGTGCCACCGACAAACCTACAGGGCCCCCACCCTACGAGCAGTACTTC. As protein: CATDKPTGPPPYEQYF.

This clone was seen only a few times. The J gene is TRBJ2-2, the V gene TRBV6-1; 13 bases map to TRBD2. This CDR3 has 19 amino acids. V was clipped by 4 bases and J by 5 bases; unmatched bases: 13. Germline V CDR1 and CDR2: MNHNS, SASEGT. CDR3 sequence (DNA): TGTGCCAGCAGTGCAAAACGACTAGCGGGGGGCCCGGGGACCGGGGAGCTGTTTTTT. Its translation: CASSAKRLAGGPGTGELFF.

V is TRBV6-6 and J is TRBJ2-3, with TRBD2 matching over 7 bases. The V segment lost 4 bases and the J segment 8 bases; nucleotides outside the gene matches: 15. This CDR3 comprises 16 residues. CDR1 and CDR2 (germline): MNHNY, SVGAGI (reference sequence). This chain's CDR3 is CASSSGSGPPPGTQYF. In DNA form, the CDR3 reads TGTGCCAGCAGTTCCGGTAGCGGGCCGCCTCCGGGTACGCAGTATTTT.

This clone was seen a handful of times. The V and J genes are TRBV18 and TRBJ2-7; TRBD1 matches at 7 bases. Germline V gene data show CDR1 as KGHSH and CDR2 as LQKENI. The V and J ends lost 4 bases and 2 bases, in that order; junction bases with no gene match: 2. The CDR3 is 13 amino acids. DNA of the CDR3: TGTGCCAGCTCACTTCAGGGGGCCTACGAGCAGTACTTC. Its protein is CASSLQGAYEQYF.

The rearrangement joins TRBV4-2 to TRBJ2-5, with TRBD2 matching over 9 bases. Trimming removed 1 base from V and 2 bases from J; junction bases left unmatched: 5. The CDR3 extends over 16 amino acids. Germline values: CDR1 LGHNA, CDR2 YNFKEQ. The CDR3 DNA sequence: TGTGCCAGCAGCCAAGGCGCGGGGGGGCAACAAGAGACCCAGTACTTC. It yields the protein CASSQGAGGQQETQYF.

This sequence joins TRBV30 and TRBJ1-2; TRBD1 matches 10 bases. The germline gives CDR1 GTSNPN, CDR2 SVGIG (reference sequence). The CDR3 is 12 residues long. Unmatched junction bases numbered 1, after V lost 5 bases and J lost 4 bases. CDR3: CAWWTGGYGYTF. The DNA of the CDR3 is TGTGCCTGGTGGACAGGGGGCTATGGCTACACCTTC.

The V call is TRBV21-1, the J call TRBJ2-5; no DNA check was done on the table's D call, TRBD2. TRBV21-1 is a documented pseudogene. This CDR3 spans 15 amino acids. DNA of the CDR3: TGTGCCAGCAGCAAAGCCCGGGGGGCCGGGGAGACCCAGTACTTC. Translated, it gives CASSKARGAGETQYF.

The V call is TRBV7-8, the J call TRBJ1-1, with 7 bases matching TRBD1. Trimming cost V 0 bases and J 1 base; bases outside gene matches: 2. The CDR3 has 15 residues. Germline-derived CDR1 and CDR2 are SGHVS and FQNEAQ. The CDR3 sequence: CASSLATGANTEAFF. As DNA, the CDR3 is TGTGCCAGCAGCTTAGCAACAGGGGCGAACACTGAAGCTTTCTTT.

Only a few counts were recorded for this clone. This chain joins TRBV4-2 and TRBJ2-7, with 9 bases matching TRBD2. CDR1 and CDR2 (germline): LGHNA, YNFKEQ. The V segment lost 4 bases and the J segment 3 bases; nucleotides outside the gene matches: 16. The CDR3 runs 18 residues. CDR3 protein: CASSRAEVAGATYYEQYF. The CDR3 region has the DNA TGTGCCAGCAGCCGAGCGGAGGTAGCGGGGGCCACTTACTACGAGCAGTACTTC.

Only a few counts were recorded for this clone. V and J are TRBV6-5 and TRBJ1-2; D gene ambiguous. This CDR3 spans 13 amino acids. Trimming removed 6 bases at V and 4 bases at J, with 12 bases between. Germline V gene sequence: CDR1 MNHEY, CDR2 SVGAGI. The CDR3 nucleotides read TGTGCCAGCAGAGAGCCAGGCACCTATGGCTACACCTTC. Translating gives CASREPGTYGYTF.

This clone is medium-sized (0.01 to 0.1%). V usage is TRBV5-8 and J usage is TRBJ2-3, with 8 bases aligning to TRBD2. After removal of 2 bases from V and 0 bases from J, the junction contained 5 bases not matched to a gene. There are 16 residues in the CDR3. Germline values: CDR1 SGHTS, CDR2 YDEGEE. This CDR3 reads CASSLFRGGSTDTQYF. CDR3 sequence (DNA): TGTGCCAGCAGCTTATTTCGGGGGGGGAGCACAGATACGCAGTATTTT.

This clone rates as medium-sized. The rearrangement uses TRBV7-9 and TRBJ2-6; D gene unclear. Per the germline V gene, CDR1 is SEHNR and CDR2 is FQNEAQ (reference sequence). This CDR3 comprises 14 residues. V was cut by 3 bases and J by 0 bases, with 3 bases left in between. The CDR3 spells CASSFISGANVLTF. The CDR3 DNA reads TGTGCCAGCAGCTTTATCTCTGGGGCCAACGTCCTGACTTTC.

This clone was detected only a few times. This sequence joins TRBV20-1 and TRBJ1-4; 7 positions match TRBD1. Germline V gene sequence: CDR1 DFQATT, CDR2 SNEGSKA (reference sequence). Losses at the gene ends were 3 bases for V and 11 bases for J; bases not matched to a gene: 3. The CDR3 consists of 11 residues. CDR3 sequence reads: CSASQQGKLFF. The CDR3 coding sequence is TGCAGTGCTAGCCAACAGGGGAAACTGTTTTTT.

Note on this clone: The junction differs from germline at one of its ends, possibly a read error. V and J are TRBV7-9 and TRBJ2-1; unclear D gene. Germline assignment: CDR1 SEHNR and CDR2 FQNEAQ (reference sequence). The CDR3 is 12 amino acids. The CDR3 sequence: CASSLSDSRSVF. DNA of the CDR3: TGTGCCAGCAGCTTATCTGACTCGAGATCTGTCTTC.

The table lists this clone with a few counts. The chain combines TRBV5-6 with TRBJ1-1; TRBD1 is a possible D gene (6 bases). Germline V gene data show CDR1 as SGHDT and CDR2 as YYEEEE. The length of the CDR3 is 15 residues. Trimming removed 4 bases at V and 5 bases at J, with 18 bases between. As DNA, the CDR3 is TGTGCCAGCAGCCTGGAACTCAGGGGACGTACTGAAGCTTTCTTT. Translated: CASSLELRGRTEAFF.

This chain uses TRBV6-6 with TRBJ2-7, with D possibly TRBD1 on 6 matching bases. The length of the CDR3 is 11 residues. The V gene lost 9 bases and the J gene lost 3 bases, with 9 bases spanning the gap. Germline V lookup: CDR1 MNHNY, CDR2 SVGAGI (reference sequence). The CDR3 coding sequence is TGTGCCAGAGGGGGATACTACGAGCAGTACTTC. Translating gives CARGGYYEQYF.

This clone is medium-sized (0.01 to 0.1%). The chain links TRBV6-5 to TRBJ1-4; 10 bases line up with TRBD1. The V gene end was trimmed by 6 bases and the J gene end by 7 bases; junction bases not matched to a gene: 5. Germline assignment: CDR1 MNHEY and CDR2 SVGAGI. This CDR3 region has 14 residues. CDR3 in DNA: TGTGCCAGCAGAGACCGGGACAGGGGTGAAAAACTGTTTTTT. The encoded protein is CASRDRDRGEKLFF.

This clone showed up just a few times. The rearrangement links TRBV4-3 to TRBJ1-3; TRBD1 aligns across 8 bases. Per germline, CDR1 LGHNA and CDR2 YSLEER. V lost 1 base and J lost 0; bases outside the gene matches: 2. The CDR3 is made up of 16 amino acids. For the CDR3, the DNA is TGCGCCAGCAGCCAAGGACAGGGGCGCTCTGGAAACACCATATATTTT. Translated: CASSQGQGRSGNTIYF.